These 3 T cell receptor beta chains originate from one sample sequenced in a study of blood T cell repertoires in COVID-19. Produced via immunoSEQ multiplex PCR; TCRdb's table is partial and in-frame only. This table holds approximately 240,000 clones, 87% found once. The source material was peripheral blood. Receptor source: a woman under 30 who had recovered from COVID-19.

This clone was recorded a few times. V and J are TRBV7-3 and TRBJ2-5, with TRBD2 as a possible D gene (6 bases). Per the germline V gene, CDR1 is SGHTA and CDR2 is FQGTGA. Trimming removed 4 bases at V and 9 bases at J, with 12 bases between. The CDR3 sequence is 12 residues long. The CDR3 nucleotides are TGTGCCAGCAGCTCCGTGGGGGGTCCCCAGTACTTC. Translated: CASSSVGGPQYF. Using reference TRBV7-3 and TRBJ2-5 for the parts outside the CDR3, the full variable domain is GAGVSQTPSNKVTEKGKYVELRCDPISGHTALYWYRQSLGQGPEFLIYFQGTGAADDSGLPNDRFFAVRPEGSVSTLKIQRTERGDSAVYLCASSSVGGPQYFGPGTRLLVL.

Concerning this clone: The same CDR3 arises from other DNA sequences in this sample as well. The gene calls are TRBV5-1 and TRBJ2-7, with a possible D match to TRBD1 (5 bases). CDR1 is SGHRS, CDR2 YFSETQ, per germline. The CDR3 has 15 residues. Trimming pared 0 bases from V and 0 bases from J, leaving 10 bases between. In DNA, the CDR3 is TGCGCCAGCAGCTTGGGTCAGGGATTCTCCTACGAGCAGTACTTC. Protein product: CASSLGQGFSYEQYF.

The chain couples TRBV9 to TRBJ1-4; a weak D match, TRBD1 (5 bases). V was clipped by 4 bases and J by 5 bases, with 21 bases between them. Germline lookup yields CDR1 SGDLS and CDR2 YYNGEE. The CDR3 is 17 residues long. CDR3 coding DNA: TGTGCCAGCAGCCAACCGAAAACCGGGACTCCCAATGAAAAACTGTTTTTT. The encoded protein is CASSQPKTGTPNEKLFF. Using reference TRBV9 and TRBJ1-4 for the parts outside the CDR3, the full variable domain is DSGVTQTPKHLITATGQRVTLRCSPRSGDLSVYWYQQSLDQGLQFLIQYYNGEERAKGNILERFSAQQFPDLHSELNLSSLELGDSALYFCASSQPKTGTPNEKLFFGSGTQLSVL.